The 29 T cell receptor beta chains reported below all come from one sample, sequenced in a study of technical replicates of blood from a handful of donors. Only in-frame clones appear in the TCRdb table, and some are missing; sequencing was by immunoSEQ multiplex PCR. The sample shows tens of thousands of clones, 95% to 98% of them seen only once. The sample comprised T cells isolated from PBMCs. All receptors derive from a human donor in good health.

Remarks on this clone: The germline gene is not matched at one end of the junction; a read error may be the cause. The genes are TRBV7-7 and TRBJ2-5, with D possibly being TRBD2 (5 bases). This CDR3 spans 15 amino acids. The germline gives CDR1 SSHAT, CDR2 FNYEAQ (reference sequence). CDR3 amino acids: CASSLAPAEQETQYF. In DNA, the CDR3 is TGTGCTAGCAGCTTAGCGCCAGCGGAGCAAGAGACCCAGTACTTC.

The rearrangement uses TRBV6-1 and TRBJ1-4; D remains ambiguous. Trimming removed 5 bases from V and 1 base from J, with 11 bases in between. This CDR3 comprises 15 residues. CDR1 and CDR2 from the germline V gene are MNHNS and SASEGT. The CDR3 bases are TGTGCCAGCAGTTCGTCGAGGATAACTAATGAAAAACTGTTTTTT. Protein: CASSSSRITNEKLFF.

The V and J genes are TRBV27 and TRBJ2-3, with 11 bases matching TRBD2. The length of the CDR3 is 16 residues. In germline, CDR1 is MNHEY, CDR2 SMNVEV (reference sequence). V trimming: 3 bases; J trimming: 2 bases; junction bases outside the gene matches: 4. CDR3 sequence: CASSFSSGRFTDTQYF. The CDR3 DNA sequence: TGTGCCAGCAGTTTTTCTAGCGGGAGGTTCACAGATACGCAGTATTTT.

The rearrangement links TRBV19 to TRBJ1-2; perhaps TRBD1 as D (5 bases). The CDR3 has 14 residues. Germline V lookup: CDR1 LNHDA, CDR2 SQIVND (reference sequence). The ends were cut back, 5 bases at V and 1 base at J, with 11 bases in the middle. CDR3 sequence (DNA): TGTGCCAGTAGTCGGACAAACAATAACTATGGCTACACCTTC. The encoded protein is CASSRTNNNYGYTF.

The rearrangement joins TRBV2 to TRBJ1-2, with a tentative D call TRBD1 (6 bases). This CDR3 is 12 amino acids long. The V gene lost 7 bases and the J gene lost 4 bases, with 10 bases spanning the gap. CDR1 SNHLY and CDR2 FYNNEI come from the germline V gene. The CDR3 reads CASTNRVYGYTF. The CDR3 DNA reads as TGTGCCAGCACTAACAGGGTCTATGGCTACACCTTC.

V usage is TRBV4-3 and J usage is TRBJ2-7, with 8 bases fitting TRBD1. This CDR3 is built from 14 residues. Germline CDR1 and CDR2: LGHNA and YSLEER. V shed 4 bases and J 3 bases; nucleotides not matched to a gene: 5. The CDR3 bases are TGCGCCAGCAGCCCCCAAACAGGGGGCTACGAGCAGTACTTC. It codes for CASSPQTGGYEQYF.

The chain uses TRBV5-1 and TRBJ2-6; 8 bases line up with TRBD1. The CDR3 spans 19 residues. Trimming removed 3 bases from V and 1 base from J; junction bases left unmatched: 12. CDR1 and CDR2 from the germline V gene are SGHRS and YFSETQ. CDR3 in DNA: TGCGCCAGCAGCTGGAATCGACAGGGGCCTCGTTCTGGGGCCAACGTCCTGACTTTC. Amino acids: CASSWNRQGPRSGANVLTF.

This sequence joins TRBV6-5 and TRBJ2-5; TRBD2 aligns across 10 bases. With 8 bases clipped from V and 5 bases from J, the junction kept 11 bases outside the gene matches. Germline CDR1 is MNHEY and CDR2 is SVGAGI. The CDR3 contains 15 residues. The CDR3 sequence is CASDTSGKFIETQYF. CDR3 sequence (DNA): TGTGCCAGCGATACTAGCGGGAAATTTATCGAGACCCAGTACTTC.

This sequence joins TRBV12-5 and TRBJ2-3; TRBD2 might be the D (6 bases). Trimming shortened V by 6 bases and J by 0 bases, and 13 bases separated the two germline ends. Germline CDR1 LGHNT, CDR2 FRNRAP. There are 15 residues in the CDR3. The CDR3 is CASGWGDSSTDTQYF. The CDR3 region has the DNA TGTGCTAGTGGCTGGGGGGATTCTAGCACAGATACGCAGTATTTT.

The chain links TRBV5-1 to TRBJ1-1; 7 nucleotides line up with TRBD1. With 4 bases clipped from V and 5 bases from J, the junction kept 11 bases outside the gene matches. The CDR3 covers 15 residues. Germline V lookup: CDR1 SGHRS, CDR2 YFSETQ. CDR3 DNA sequence: TGCGCCAGCAGCCGCTTAGGGGGCGGAAGGACTGAAGCTTTCTTT. Amino acid sequence: CASSRLGGGRTEAFF.

The rearrangement uses TRBV27 and TRBJ2-7, with 7 bases fitting TRBD1. Losses at the gene ends were 3 bases for V and 3 bases for J; bases not matched to a gene: 5. Germline V lookup: CDR1 MNHEY, CDR2 SMNVEV (reference sequence). The CDR3 is made up of 14 amino acids. The CDR3 DNA follows: TGTGCCAGCAGTTTTAAGTGGGACAGCTACGAGCAGTACTTC. The encoded protein is CASSFKWDSYEQYF.

This rearrangement joins TRBV27 to TRBJ2-7, with D possibly being TRBD2 (5 bases). Germline lookup yields CDR1 MNHEY and CDR2 SMNVEV (reference sequence). V lost 6 bases and J 2 bases, leaving 14 bases between the germline ends. The CDR3 length is 14 residues. The CDR3 DNA reads TGTGCCAGCAGCCCCGGGATCATAACCTACGAGCAGTACTTC. Its translation: CASSPGIITYEQYF.

This chain joins TRBV28 and TRBJ2-1, with D possibly TRBD1 on 6 matching bases. This CDR3 region has 15 residues. Trimming stripped 3 bases from V and 1 base from J, with 10 bases between. Germline values: CDR1 MDHEN, CDR2 SYDVKM. CDR3 sequence reads: CASSFLGGSYNEQFF. The CDR3 DNA is TGTGCCAGCAGTTTTTTAGGGGGTTCCTACAATGAGCAGTTCTTC.

The chain uses TRBV14 and TRBJ1-1; no reliable D call. The CDR3 spans 13 residues. V lost 4 bases and J lost 2, with 8 bases in between. CDR1 and CDR2 from the germline V gene are SGHDN and FVKESK. CDR3 bases: TGTGCCAGCAGCCTAATGGGCAACACTGAAGCTTTCTTT. Translating it yields CASSLMGNTEAFF.

The CDR3: CASSYESGRVGEQYF. The DNA of the CDR3 is TGTGCCAGCAGTTATGAAAGCGGGAGGGTAGGTGAGCAGTACTTC. The chain uses TRBV6-5 and TRBJ2-7, with TRBD2 matching over 10 bases. Unmatched junction bases numbered 9, after V lost 3 bases and J lost 7 bases. CDR1 MNHEY and CDR2 SVGAGI come from the germline V gene. The CDR3 is 15 amino acids.

The chain combines TRBV27 with TRBJ2-7, with 14 bases lining up with TRBD2. CDR3 length: 17 amino acids. CDR1 and CDR2 from the germline V gene are MNHEY and SMNVEV (reference sequence). Unmatched junction bases numbered 11, after V lost 5 bases and J lost 5 bases. The CDR3 loop is CASSLKGLAGVGNEQYF. The CDR3 DNA follows: TGTGCCAGCAGTCTGAAGGGACTAGCGGGAGTTGGGAACGAGCAGTACTTC.

This chain uses TRBV27 with TRBJ2-7; 7 bases are shared with TRBD2. With 5 bases clipped from V and 2 bases from J, the junction kept 3 bases outside the gene matches. CDR1 and CDR2 from the germline V gene are MNHEY and SMNVEV (reference sequence). The CDR3 has 13 residues. This CDR3 is CASSGGTTYEQYF. CDR3 DNA: TGTGCCAGCAGTGGAGGGACTACCTACGAGCAGTACTTC.

V gene TRBV27 combines with J gene TRBJ1-4, with D possibly TRBD1 on 5 matching bases. This CDR3 spans 14 amino acids. Per germline, CDR1 MNHEY and CDR2 SMNVEV (reference sequence). The V end lost 1 base, the J end lost 5 bases, and 8 bases lay between the germline ends. CDR3 protein: CASSLWGPNEKLFF. CDR3 sequence (DNA): TGTGCCAGCAGTTTATGGGGCCCAAATGAAAAACTGTTTTTT.

V usage is TRBV6-5 and J usage is TRBJ1-1; D is ambiguous. The CDR3 length is 13 residues. Trimming shortened V by 3 bases and J by 5 bases, and 10 bases separated the two germline ends. Germline CDR1 and CDR2: MNHEY and SVGAGI. CDR3 in DNA: TGTGCCAGCAGTTATGATGGAGGGACTGAAGCTTTCTTT. Its translation: CASSYDGGTEAFF.

This clone has a single count. V is TRBV7-9 and J is TRBJ1-1; D is uncertain. The length of the CDR3 is 13 residues. Germline CDR1 SEHNR, CDR2 FQNEAQ (reference sequence). The V gene lost 1 base and the J gene lost 2 bases, with 5 bases spanning the gap. The CDR3 region has the DNA TGTGCCAGCAGCTTAGAAGCAAACACTGAAGCTTTCTTT. Its protein is CASSLEANTEAFF.

This chain uses TRBV6-1 with TRBJ2-7; TRBD1 matches 7 bases. This CDR3 is built from 13 residues. The V gene's germline CDR1 is MNHNS and CDR2 SASEGT. Trimming cost V 3 bases and J 4 bases; bases outside gene matches: 3. The CDR3 coding sequence is TGTGCCAGCAGTGAGACAGGGTGGTACGAGCAGTACTTC. Translation gives CASSETGWYEQYF.

The CDR3 sequence: CASSLSSFYNEQFF. The CDR3 DNA follows: TGTGCCAGCAGTCTATCTAGCTTCTACAATGAGCAGTTCTTC. This chain connects TRBV28 to TRBJ2-1; a weak D match, TRBD2 (5 bases). Germline V gene lookup returns CDR1 MDHEN and CDR2 SYDVKM. V was clipped by 5 bases and J by 3 bases, with 11 bases between them. CDR3 length: 14 amino acids.

The genes are TRBV7-3 and TRBJ2-7; TRBD1 matches 7 bases. This CDR3 has 14 amino acids. In germline, CDR1 is SGHTA, CDR2 FQGTGA. The V segment lost 6 bases and the J segment 4 bases; nucleotides outside the gene matches: 9. The CDR3 region is CASRKEPGGYEQYF. The CDR3 bases are TGTGCCAGCAGAAAGGAGCCAGGGGGATACGAGCAGTACTTC.

This chain connects TRBV28 to TRBJ2-7; tentatively, D is TRBD2 (5 bases). Between the trimmed V and J ends, which lost 7 bases and 1 base, there was a span of 11 bases. This CDR3 is built from 13 residues. The germline V gene has CDR1 MDHEN and CDR2 SYDVKM. The CDR3 DNA is TGTGCCAGCATCGAGCGGATGTCCTACGAGCAGTACTTC. As protein: CASIERMSYEQYF.

As for this clone: At the DNA level, this CDR3 is encoded by other sequences in the same sample as well. The genes are TRBV6-4 and TRBJ1-5, with D uncertain. Germline values: CDR1 MRHNA, CDR2 SNTAGT. CDR3 length: 13 amino acids. V was clipped by 3 bases and J by 4 bases, with 7 bases between them. The CDR3, as DNA: TGTGCCAGCAGTGAAGTGGCAAATCAGCCCCAGCATTTT. Its protein product is CASSEVANQPQHF.

J is TRBJ2-7 and V is TRBV4-3, with D possibly matching TRBD1 (6 bases). This CDR3 contains 15 residues. Per the germline V gene, CDR1 is LGHNA and CDR2 is YSLEER. The V end was cut by 1 base, the J end by 2 bases, with 12 bases between. The CDR3 spells CASSQGQGNTYEQYF. DNA for the CDR3: TGCGCCAGCAGCCAAGGGCAGGGGAATACCTACGAGCAGTACTTC.

The CDR3 region is CASSLGPRGNEQFF. The CDR3 nucleotides are TGTGCCAGCAGCTTAGGACCCCGCGGCAATGAGCAGTTCTTC. The chain carries TRBV13 and TRBJ2-1; D is uncertain. Germline lookup yields CDR1 PRHDT and CDR2 FYEKMQ (reference sequence). V was trimmed by 0 bases and J by 6 bases, leaving 9 bases between them. This CDR3 region has 14 residues. The full variable domain, in which reference TRBV13 and TRBJ2-1 provide the parts outside the CDR3, is AAGVIQSPRHLIKEKRETATLKCYPIPRHDTVYWYQQGPGQDPQFLISFYEKMQSDKGSIPDRFSAQQFSDYHSELNMSSLELGDSALYFCASSLGPRGNEQFFGPGTRLTVL.

J is TRBJ1-2 and V is TRBV4-2, with 7 bases lining up with TRBD1. Germline V gene lookup returns CDR1 LGHNA and CDR2 YNFKEQ. The V segment lost 0 bases and the J segment 4 bases; nucleotides outside the gene matches: 5. This CDR3 contains 15 residues. CDR3 amino acids: CASSQDRDSFYGYTF. The CDR3, as DNA: TGTGCCAGCAGCCAAGATAGGGACAGCTTCTATGGCTACACCTTC.

J is TRBJ2-2 and V is TRBV25-1; a possible D gene is TRBD1 (7 bases). Between the trimmed V and J ends, which lost 3 bases and 3 bases, there was a span of 11 bases. Germline V gives CDR1 MGHDK, CDR2 SYGVNS. This CDR3 spans 15 amino acids. The CDR3 nucleotides read TGTGCCAGCAGTGAGCAGGGGGACTACACCGGGGAGCTGTTTTTT. This encodes CASSEQGDYTGELFF.